The next 16 T cell receptor beta chains were all read from a single sample in a study of cytomegalovirus exposure and HLA in healthy donors. The PCR ran on 60 Vbeta and 13 Jbeta primers. This table comes from immunoSEQ multiplex PCR, and its TCRdb copy is limited to in-frame clones, with some not included. Altogether around 86,000 clones are present, 77% being singletons, with the ten largest covering roughly 3%. Material: PBMCs. Every receptor here comes from a man aged 45 to 65 in good health and CMV-seropositive.

The gene calls are TRBV18 and TRBJ2-7; TRBD1 aligns across 10 bases. The CDR3 consists of 17 residues. Trimming removed 4 bases from V and 9 bases from J; junction bases left unmatched: 18. Germline V lookup: CDR1 KGHSH, CDR2 LQKENI. CDR3 DNA sequence: TGTGCCAGCTCACGAGAGGAGGGGGACAGGGGCCGTGCTGGGCAGTACTTC. It is translated as CASSREEGDRGRAGQYF.

The chain links TRBV11-3 to TRBJ2-3, with D tentatively TRBD2 (5 bases). With 6 bases removed from V and 0 bases from J, the gap between germline ends came to 19 bases. Germline V CDR1 and CDR2: SGHNT, YENEEA. The CDR3 length is 17 residues. CDR3 DNA: TGTGCCAGCAGTTCCGCTAAAGCGGCAACCAGCACAGATACGCAGTATTTT. It encodes CASSSAKAATSTDTQYF. Full variable domain (outside the CDR3, taken from reference TRBV11-3 and TRBJ2-3): EAGVVQSPRYKIIEKKQPVAFWCNPISGHNTLYWYLQNLGQGPELLIRYENEEAVDDSQLPKDRFSAERLKGVDSTLKIQPAELGDSAVYLCASSSAKAATSTDTQYFGPGTRLTVL.

The chain recombines TRBV15 with TRBJ1-4, with a tentative D call TRBD1 (6 bases). The CDR3 loop spans 17 amino acids. Germline V lookup: CDR1 LNHNV, CDR2 YYDKDF (reference sequence). Trimming left V 8 bases short and J 0 bases short, with 19 bases between. The CDR3 sequence is CATRGQGNPSTNEKLFF. The DNA for the CDR3 is TGTGCCACCCGGGGTCAGGGGAACCCGTCAACTAATGAAAAACTGTTTTTT.

This clone was detected a few times. This chain joins TRBV19 and TRBJ2-3; the match to TRBD2 covers 8 bases. Germline CDR1 LNHDA, CDR2 SQIVND (reference sequence). Unmatched junction bases numbered 14, after V lost 3 bases and J lost 3 bases. This CDR3 spans 18 amino acids. Here the CDR3 reads CASSILPAAGRVTDTQYF. Here the CDR3 DNA reads TGTGCCAGTAGTATCCTCCCCGCCGCCGGGAGGGTTACAGATACGCAGTATTTT. Full variable domain (remainder filled in from reference TRBV19 and TRBJ2-3): DGGITQSPKYLFRKEGQNVTLSCEQNLNHDAMYWYRQDPGQGLRLIYYSQIVNDFQKGDIAEGYSVSREKKESFPLTVTSAQKNPTAFYLCASSILPAAGRVTDTQYFGPGTRLTVL.

This clone appeared once. The chain is built from TRBV28 and TRBJ1-3; D possibly corresponds to TRBD1 (5 bases). Germline-derived CDR1 and CDR2 are MDHEN and SYDVKM. The germline V and J ends were trimmed by 6 bases and 6 bases, with 12 bases remaining between them. This CDR3 has 13 residues. The CDR3: CASSGGFENTIYF. CDR3 nucleotide sequence: TGTGCCAGCAGCGGGGGTTTTGAAAACACCATATATTTT.

The chain is built from TRBV14 and TRBJ2-4; D not resolved. V lost 1 base and J 7 bases, leaving 8 bases between the germline ends. CDR1 is SGHDN, CDR2 FVKESK, per germline. The CDR3 extends over 13 amino acids. The CDR3 here is CASSQALSNIQYF. CDR3 DNA sequence: TGTGCCAGCAGCCAAGCACTATCGAACATTCAGTACTTC.

V and J are TRBV25-1 and TRBJ2-7, with D uncertain. The CDR3 length is 13 residues. V was shortened by 4 bases and J by 4 bases, with 11 bases between the two germline ends. Germline V gene data show CDR1 as MGHDK and CDR2 as SYGVNS. The CDR3 sequence: CASSGALLYEQYF. CDR3 coding DNA: TGTGCCAGCAGTGGCGCCTTATTATACGAGCAGTACTTC.

CDR3 amino acids: CASSYRVFTGELFF. For the CDR3, the DNA is TGTGCCAGCAGCTACAGGGTCTTCACCGGGGAGCTGTTTTTT. The chain joins TRBV6-1 to TRBJ2-2; D might be TRBD1 (6 bases). Germline V gives CDR1 MNHNS, CDR2 SASEGT. The CDR3 covers 14 residues. Trimming shortened V by 6 bases and J by 4 bases, and 12 bases separated the two germline ends.

CDR3 sequence reads: CASSITLRGGRRYNEQFF. The CDR3 bases are TGTGCCAGTAGTATAACCCTCCGGGGGGGGCGCCGGTACAATGAGCAGTTCTTC. V gene TRBV19 combines with J gene TRBJ2-1; 8 bases map to TRBD2. This CDR3 is built from 18 residues. CDR1 and CDR2 from the germline V gene are LNHDA and SQIVND (reference sequence). With V trimmed by 2 bases and J by 4 bases, 13 bases remained unmatched.

This sequence joins TRBV9 and TRBJ2-5; 7 bases map to TRBD2. The CDR3 extends over 15 amino acids. Looked up from germline, CDR1 is SGDLS and CDR2 is YYNGEE. Trimming at V came to 2 bases and at J to 5 bases, leaving 9 bases not matched to a gene. In DNA, the CDR3 is TGTGCCAGCAGCGTTGTCGCGGGAGTCAGGGAGACCCAGTACTTC. Translation: CASSVVAGVRETQYF.

The chain employs TRBV2 and TRBJ1-5; weak D call: TRBD1 (6 bases). This CDR3 is 13 amino acids long. The V gene's germline CDR1 is SNHLY and CDR2 FYNNEI. V was pared by 8 bases and J by 0 bases, with 8 bases between. Here the CDR3 reads CASQGFSNQPQHF. CDR3 sequence (DNA): TGTGCCAGCCAGGGGTTTAGCAATCAGCCCCAGCATTTT.

The V and J genes are TRBV25-1 and TRBJ2-2; tentatively, D is TRBD2 (5 bases). V was trimmed by 4 bases and J by 5 bases, leaving 5 bases between them. Germline CDR1 and CDR2: MGHDK and SYGVNS. CDR3 size: 12 residues. DNA of the CDR3: TGTGCCAGCAGTGGGAGGACCGGGGAGCTGTTTTTT. Amino acids: CASSGRTGELFF. Full variable domain (outside the CDR3, taken from reference TRBV25-1 and TRBJ2-2): EADIYQTPRYLVIGTGKKITLECSQTMGHDKMYWYQQDPGMELHLIHYSYGVNSTEKGDLSSESTVSRIRTEHFPLTLESARPSHTSQYLCASSGRTGELFFGEGSRLTVL.

The gene calls are TRBV7-2 and TRBJ1-5; 8 bases map to TRBD1. There are 14 residues in the CDR3. The V gene end was trimmed by 5 bases and the J gene end by 6 bases; junction bases not matched to a gene: 6. The germline gives CDR1 SGHTA, CDR2 FQGNSA. CDR3 coding DNA: TGTGCCAGCAGCGATGGACAGGGCGGTCAGCCCCAGCATTTT. Translated: CASSDGQGGQPQHF.

The V call is TRBV7-3, the J call TRBJ2-1; 8 bases align to TRBD2. With 7 bases clipped from V and 7 bases from J, the junction kept 9 bases outside the gene matches. The germline CDR1 and CDR2 sequences are SGHTA and FQGTGA. The CDR3 extends over 14 amino acids. The CDR3 sequence: CASTDSGSGNEQFF. The DNA of the CDR3 is TGTGCCAGCACCGACAGCGGGAGCGGTAATGAGCAGTTCTTC.

This clone showed up just a few times. The CDR3 spells CASSVTGGIGQPQHF. The CDR3 DNA sequence: TGTGCCAGCAGCGTAACGGGGGGTATTGGTCAGCCCCAGCATTTT. V usage is TRBV9 and J usage is TRBJ1-5; D is possibly TRBD1 (5 bases). CDR1 is SGDLS and CDR2 is YYNGEE in the germline V gene. This CDR3 has 15 residues. Trimming stripped 1 base from V and 6 bases from J, with 14 bases between.

The rearrangement joins TRBV25-1 to TRBJ2-3; D is undetermined. Germline lookup yields CDR1 MGHDK and CDR2 SYGVNS. V gave up 5 bases and J gave up 2 bases, with 8 bases separating them. The CDR3 contains 13 residues. The CDR3 nucleotides read TGTGCCAGCAGTAGACTGGCCACAGATACGCAGTATTTT. It is translated as CASSRLATDTQYF.